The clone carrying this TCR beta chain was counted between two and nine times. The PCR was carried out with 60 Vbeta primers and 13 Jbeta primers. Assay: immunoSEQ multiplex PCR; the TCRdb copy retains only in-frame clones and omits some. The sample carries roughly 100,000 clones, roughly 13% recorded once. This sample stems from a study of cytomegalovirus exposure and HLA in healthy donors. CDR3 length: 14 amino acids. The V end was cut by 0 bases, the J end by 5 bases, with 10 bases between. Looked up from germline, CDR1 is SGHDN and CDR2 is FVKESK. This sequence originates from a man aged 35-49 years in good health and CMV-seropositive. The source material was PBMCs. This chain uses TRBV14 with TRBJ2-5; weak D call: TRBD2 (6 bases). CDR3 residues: CASSQDRGFETQYF. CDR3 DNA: TGTGCCAGCAGCCAAGATCGGGGGTTCGAGACCCAGTACTTC.